These 4 T cell receptor beta chains came from one sample sequenced in a study of blood T cell repertoires in COVID-19. The assay was immunoSEQ multiplex PCR, and TCRdb's table has in-frame clones only and misses some. The sample lists about 100,000 clones; about 87% were seen once. Sequencing was done on a sample of peripheral blood. The receptor set was obtained from a man aged 50 to 60 with acute or convalescent COVID-19.

This clone was counted a few times. The chain employs TRBV20-1 and TRBJ2-1, with 9 bases aligning to TRBD1. Germline-derived CDR1 and CDR2 are DFQATT and SNEGSKA (reference sequence). This CDR3 spans 15 amino acids. The junction had 6 bases not matched to a gene; V was cut back by 3 bases and J by 3 bases. The chain's CDR3 is CSASGGQGFYNEQFF. The CDR3 DNA is TGCAGTGCTAGTGGCGGACAGGGGTTCTACAATGAGCAGTTCTTC.

The rearrangement joins TRBV7-6 to TRBJ2-1; 8 nucleotides match TRBD1. The junction had 7 bases not matched to a gene; V was cut back by 1 base and J by 5 bases. Germline lookup yields CDR1 SGHVS and CDR2 FNYEAQ. The CDR3 is made up of 16 amino acids. The CDR3 coding sequence is TGTGCCAGCAGCTTAGGTCCAATGGGACAGGACAATGAGCAGTTCTTC. Protein: CASSLGPMGQDNEQFF. The full variable domain, rest sourced from reference TRBV7-6 and TRBJ2-1, is GAGVSQSPRYKVTKRGQDVALRCDPISGHVSLYWYRQALGQGPEFLTYFNYEAQQDKSGLPNDRFSAERPEGSISTLTIQRTEQRDSAMYRCASSLGPMGQDNEQFFGPGTRLTVL.

The chain has TRBV21-1 and TRBJ1-1; TRBD1, the table's D call, was not compared with the DNA. TRBV21-1 is assigned pseudogene status. This CDR3 is built from 18 residues. CDR3 DNA sequence: TGTGCCAGCAGCATACCTGTCGGCCACCACAGGCACTGGGCTGAAGCTTTCTTT. The encoded protein is CASSIPVGHHRHWAEAFF.

The rearrangement uses TRBV2 and TRBJ2-5, with a possible D match to TRBD2 (5 bases). V gave up 1 base and J gave up 1 base, with 10 bases separating them. There are 15 residues in the CDR3. The V gene's germline CDR1 is SNHLY and CDR2 FYNNEI. CDR3 protein: CASSEVQRSQETQYF. In nucleotides, the CDR3 is TGTGCCAGCAGTGAAGTCCAGCGGTCCCAAGAGACCCAGTACTTC.